A selection of T cell receptor beta chains follows, all from one sample in a study of shared clonotypes between healthy human individuals. Method: immunoSEQ multiplex PCR; TCRdb's copy keeps in-frame clones and lacks some. Of roughly 770,000 clones listed, approximately 97% are singletons. The specimen sequenced was naive CD8+ T cells sorted from blood. These receptors were taken from a young man in good health. The conserved cysteine and the conserved F or W are not part of the CDR3 here.

V gene	J gene	CDR3 protein
TRBV6-1	TRBJ1-4	ASSELRLTRLF
TRBV5-6	TRBJ2-1	ASRFGTSGSGYNEQF
TRBV4-1	TRBJ2-7	ASSQDELGTYEQY
TRBV4-1	TRBJ2-1	ASSQATPTGLHLYNEQF
TRBV6-6	TRBJ2-7	ASSFGPGGAEQY
TRBV4-1	TRBJ2-7	ASSHPGSSYEQY
TRBV5-1	TRBJ2-3	ASSLGGGEDTQY
TRBV7-9	TRBJ2-1	ASSLFGHGDEQF
TRBV29-1	TRBJ2-1	SVEDSRQREFGEQF
TRBV7-9	TRBJ1-1	ASSSGIAEAF
TRBV7-6	TRBJ2-3	ASSPVEGTQY
TRBV9	TRBJ2-5	ASSVLGGKETQY
TRBV11-2	TRBJ2-5	ASSFTGRGGQETQY
TRBV7-8	TRBJ1-4	ASTLAGTNEKLF
TRBV29-1	TRBJ2-3	SVSPVDRGVTDTQY
TRBV7-9	TRBJ1-1	ASSFGANTEAF
TRBV9	TRBJ2-7	ASSVGGGSRYEQY
TRBV7-9	TRBJ2-1	ASSPKTGGHINEQF
TRBV9	TRBJ1-3	ASSSMGLSGNTIY
TRBV27	TRBJ2-1	ASTILPLSGNEQF
TRBV6-1	TRBJ2-6	ASSEGTGIYSGANVLT
TRBV13	TRBJ2-3	ASSLEFSDTQY
TRBV18	TRBJ1-4	ASSPETGGEKLF
TRBV4-3	TRBJ2-7	ASSQDLDYEQY
TRBV7-9	TRBJ2-7	ASSPPGTGTYEQY
TRBV9	TRBJ2-3	ASSAQSEIDTQY
TRBV7-9	TRBJ1-4	ASSAATAATNEKLF
TRBV6-5	TRBJ2-3	ASSSDTDTQY
TRBV9	TRBJ2-7	ASSARDSTYEQY
TRBV5-1	TRBJ2-2	ASSLSNANTGELF
TRBV6-1	TRBJ2-7	ASSVRDGAYEQY
TRBV6-5	TRBJ2-2	ASSLIQGGTGELF
TRBV28	TRBJ2-7	ASREIQGAGSEQY
TRBV7-9	TRBJ2-7	ASSFSGRSYEQY
TRBV5-4	TRBJ2-1	ASSLGLAGGDRF
TRBV19	TRBJ1-1	ASSREGWTTGIRGITEAF
TRBV29-1	TRBJ2-3	SGIARTSTDTQY
TRBV2	TRBJ2-1	ASRRTYNEQF
TRBV11-2	TRBJ1-5	ASSRTPNQPQH
TRBV29-1	TRBJ2-7	SVGVWTGTAYEQY
TRBV4-1	TRBJ2-7	ASSTPRRDEQY
TRBV11-2	TRBJ2-7	ASATSYEQY
TRBV2	TRBJ2-3	ASPRSASGSDTQY
TRBV11-2	TRBJ2-1	ASSLTTSSNEQF
TRBV7-8	TRBJ2-5	ASSPPEGRSGETQY
TRBV4-1	TRBJ2-1	ASSLGLVAAKHEQF
TRBV15	TRBJ2-7	ATSRARGDEQY